This TCR beta chain was identified during a study of blood T cell repertoires in COVID-19. This CDR3 contains 16 residues. V lost 4 bases to trimming and J lost 4 bases; unmatched junction nucleotides: 11. CDR1 LNHDA and CDR2 SQIVND come from the germline V gene (reference sequence). The assay was immunoSEQ multiplex PCR, and TCRdb's table has in-frame clones only and misses some. The table lists some 80,000 clones, about four fifths of them singletons. The sequencing input was peripheral blood. The V gene is TRBV19, the J gene TRBJ2-3; the match to TRBD1 covers 7 bases. This TCR was sampled from a woman in her sixties or seventies with acute or convalescent COVID-19. The CDR3 is CASSSPGQSVADTQYF. The CDR3 DNA reads as TGTGCCAGTAGTAGCCCGGGACAGTCCGTCGCAGATACGCAGTATTTT.